This note documents a single TCR beta chain sequence. TCRdb ran MiXCR on the RT-PCR reads and lists one entry per CDR3 protein. The data contain about 700,000 distinct CDR3 sequences, around 14% of them singletons. V was shortened by 0 bases and J by 4 bases, with 11 bases between the two germline ends. Germline V gene data show CDR1 as SGDLS and CDR2 as YYNGEE. The CDR3 length is 15 residues. The gene calls are TRBV9 and TRBJ1-3; D ambiguous. The clonotype originates from a female donor in good health, serving as a healthy control. Input material: memory CD4+ T cells from blood. CDR3 sequence reads: CASSVDSFAGNTIYF. The CDR3, as DNA: TGTGCCAGCAGCGTAGACTCATTTGCGGGAAACACCATATATTTT.